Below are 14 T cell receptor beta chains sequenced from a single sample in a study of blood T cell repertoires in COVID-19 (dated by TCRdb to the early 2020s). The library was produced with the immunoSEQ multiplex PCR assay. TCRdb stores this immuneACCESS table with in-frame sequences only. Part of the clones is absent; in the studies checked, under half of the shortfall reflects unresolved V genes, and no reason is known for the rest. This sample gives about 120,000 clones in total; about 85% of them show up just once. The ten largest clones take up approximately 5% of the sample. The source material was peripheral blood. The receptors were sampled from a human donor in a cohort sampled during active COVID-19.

This CDR3 reads CASSLGGGGSNQPQHF. The DNA of the CDR3 is TGTGCCAGCAGCCTGGGCGGGGGGGGAAGCAATCAGCCCCAGCATTTT. The V and J genes are TRBV2 and TRBJ1-5; tentative D call: TRBD1 (5 bases). Germline V gives CDR1 SNHLY, CDR2 FYNNEI. CDR3 length equals 16 residues. With 6 bases removed from V and 1 base from J, the gap between germline ends came to 16 bases.

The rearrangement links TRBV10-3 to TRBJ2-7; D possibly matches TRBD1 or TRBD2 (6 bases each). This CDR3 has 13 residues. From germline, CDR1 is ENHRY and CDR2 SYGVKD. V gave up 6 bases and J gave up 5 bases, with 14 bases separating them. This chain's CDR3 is CAIREGGRDEQYF. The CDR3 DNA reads TGTGCCATCAGAGAGGGGGGCAGGGACGAGCAGTACTTC.

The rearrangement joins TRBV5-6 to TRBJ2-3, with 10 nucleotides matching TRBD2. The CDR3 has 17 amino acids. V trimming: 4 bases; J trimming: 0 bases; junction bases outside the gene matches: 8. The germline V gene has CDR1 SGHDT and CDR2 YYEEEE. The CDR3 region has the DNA TGTGCCAGCAGCACGGGACTAGCGTTGACTAGCACAGATACGCAGTATTTT. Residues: CASSTGLALTSTDTQYF.

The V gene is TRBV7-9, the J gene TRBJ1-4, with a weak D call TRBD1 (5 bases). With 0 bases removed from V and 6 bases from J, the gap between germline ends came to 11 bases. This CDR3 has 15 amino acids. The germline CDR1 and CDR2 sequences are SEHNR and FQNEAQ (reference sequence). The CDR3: CASSLAPGGDEKLFF. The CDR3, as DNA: TGTGCCAGCAGCTTAGCACCGGGGGGTGATGAAAAACTGTTTTTT.

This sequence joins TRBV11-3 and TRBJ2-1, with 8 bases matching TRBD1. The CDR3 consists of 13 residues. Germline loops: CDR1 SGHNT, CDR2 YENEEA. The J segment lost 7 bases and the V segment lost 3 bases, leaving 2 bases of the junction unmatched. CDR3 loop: CASSLDRVNEQFF. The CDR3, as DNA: TGTGCCAGCAGCTTGGACAGGGTTAATGAGCAGTTCTTC. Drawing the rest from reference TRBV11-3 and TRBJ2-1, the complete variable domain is EAGVVQSPRYKIIEKKQPVAFWCNPISGHNTLYWYLQNLGQGPELLIRYENEEAVDDSQLPKDRFSAERLKGVDSTLKIQPAELGDSAVYLCASSLDRVNEQFFGPGTRLTVL.

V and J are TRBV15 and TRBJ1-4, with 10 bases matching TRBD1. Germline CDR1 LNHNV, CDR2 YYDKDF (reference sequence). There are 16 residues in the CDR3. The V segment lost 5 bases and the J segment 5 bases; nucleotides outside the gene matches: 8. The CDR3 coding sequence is TGTGCCACCAGCTCATACCCGGGACAGGGGAATGAAAAACTGTTTTTT. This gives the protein CATSSYPGQGNEKLFF.

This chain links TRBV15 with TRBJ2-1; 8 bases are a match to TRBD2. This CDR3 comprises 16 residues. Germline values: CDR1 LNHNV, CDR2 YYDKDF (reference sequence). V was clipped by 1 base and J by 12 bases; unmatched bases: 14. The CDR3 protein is CATSRGETGGPVGQFF. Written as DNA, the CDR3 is TGTGCCACCAGCAGAGGCGAGACGGGAGGGCCGGTTGGGCAGTTCTTC.

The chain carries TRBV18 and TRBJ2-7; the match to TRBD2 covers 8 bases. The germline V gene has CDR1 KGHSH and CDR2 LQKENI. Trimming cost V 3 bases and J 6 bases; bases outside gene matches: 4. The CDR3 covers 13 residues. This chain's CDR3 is CASSPGTRFEQYF. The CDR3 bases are TGTGCCAGCTCACCCGGGACTAGGTTCGAGCAGTACTTC.

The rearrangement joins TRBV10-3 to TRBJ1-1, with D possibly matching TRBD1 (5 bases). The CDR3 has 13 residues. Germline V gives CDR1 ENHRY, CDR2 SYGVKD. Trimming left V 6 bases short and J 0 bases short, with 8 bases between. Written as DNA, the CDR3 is TGTGCCATCAGGCAGGGCCTGAACACTGAAGCTTTCTTT. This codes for CAIRQGLNTEAFF.

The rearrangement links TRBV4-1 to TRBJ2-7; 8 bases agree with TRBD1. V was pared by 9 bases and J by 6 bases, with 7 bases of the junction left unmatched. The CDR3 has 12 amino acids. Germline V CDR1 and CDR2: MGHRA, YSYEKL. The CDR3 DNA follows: TGCGCCAGTTCGGACAGGGATAGCGAGCAGTACTTC. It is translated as CASSDRDSEQYF.

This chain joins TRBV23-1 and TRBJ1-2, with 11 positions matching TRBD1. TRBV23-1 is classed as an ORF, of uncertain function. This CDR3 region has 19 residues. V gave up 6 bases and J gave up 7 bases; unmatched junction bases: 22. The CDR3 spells CASSPLPEPGQGVLCGYTF. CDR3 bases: TGCGCCAGCAGCCCTCTACCGGAACCGGGACAGGGGGTTCTGTGTGGCTACACCTTC.

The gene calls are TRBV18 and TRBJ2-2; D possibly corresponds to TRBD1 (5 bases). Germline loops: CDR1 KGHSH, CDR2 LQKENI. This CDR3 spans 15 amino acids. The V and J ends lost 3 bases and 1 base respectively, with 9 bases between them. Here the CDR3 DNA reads TGTGCCAGCTCACCTAACACAGGGAACACCGGGGAGCTGTTTTTT. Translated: CASSPNTGNTGELFF.

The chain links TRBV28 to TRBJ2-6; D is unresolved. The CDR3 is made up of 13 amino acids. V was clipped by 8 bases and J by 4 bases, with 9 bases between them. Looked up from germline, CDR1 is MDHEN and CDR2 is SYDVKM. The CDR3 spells CASGPRGANVLTF. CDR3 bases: TGTGCCAGCGGCCCGCGGGGGGCCAACGTCCTGACTTTC.

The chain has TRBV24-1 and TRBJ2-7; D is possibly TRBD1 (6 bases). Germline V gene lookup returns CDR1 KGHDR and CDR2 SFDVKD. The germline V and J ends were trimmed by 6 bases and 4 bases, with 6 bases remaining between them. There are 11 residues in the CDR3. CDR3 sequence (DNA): TGTGCCACCAGTAGGGGGTACGAGCAGTACTTC. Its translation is CATSRGYEQYF.